This TCR beta chain was sequenced during a study of OX40 agonist ivuxolimab in advanced cancers. Study-level findings and limits: Among the least clonally expanded were partial responders at 0.1-3.0 mg/kg.

V lost 5 bases to trimming and J lost 4 bases, with 14 bases between them. Germline CDR1 is MDHEN and CDR2 is SYDVKM. The CDR3 totals 14 residues. The method was immunoSEQ multiplex PCR; TCRdb's version includes in-frame clones alone and lacks a portion of them. Of about 41,000 clones detected, about 82% appear once; the ten largest clones hold around 2.7%. As regards this clone: Its cognate antigen is unknown.

Sample: CD4+ or CD8+ T cells sorted from blood, taken in a trial of the OX40 agonist ivuxolimab. The rearrangement links TRBV28 to TRBJ1-2; D unclear. This TCR derives from an adult with an advanced solid tumor such as melanoma, head and neck, liver or kidney cancer. The CDR3 reads CASSPSWPFYGYTF. In DNA form, the CDR3 reads TGTGCCAGCAGTCCGAGCTGGCCGTTCTATGGCTACACCTTC.